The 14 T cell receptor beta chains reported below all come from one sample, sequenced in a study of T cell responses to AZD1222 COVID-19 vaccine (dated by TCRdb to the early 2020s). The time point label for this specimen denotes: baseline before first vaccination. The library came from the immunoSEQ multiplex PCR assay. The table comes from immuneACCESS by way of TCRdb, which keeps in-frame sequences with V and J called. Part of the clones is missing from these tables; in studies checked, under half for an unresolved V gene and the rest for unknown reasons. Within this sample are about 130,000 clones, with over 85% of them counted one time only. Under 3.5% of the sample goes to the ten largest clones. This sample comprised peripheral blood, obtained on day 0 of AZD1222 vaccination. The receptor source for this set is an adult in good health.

CDR3 sequence (DNA): TGTGCCACCAGCAGAGGTGGGGGGCGCGGGAACACTGAAGCTTTCTTT. Its protein is CATSRGGGRGNTEAFF. The chain links TRBV15 to TRBJ1-1; perhaps TRBD1 as D (6 bases). Germline CDR1 LNHNV, CDR2 YYDKDF (reference sequence). V lost 1 base and J 1 base, leaving 13 bases between the germline ends. The length of the CDR3 is 16 residues.

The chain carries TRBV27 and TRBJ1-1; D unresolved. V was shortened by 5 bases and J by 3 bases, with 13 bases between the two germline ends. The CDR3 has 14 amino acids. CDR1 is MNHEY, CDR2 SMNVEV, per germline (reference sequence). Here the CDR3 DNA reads TGTGCCAGCAGTCCCCCCGGGCCTTACACTGAAGCTTTCTTT. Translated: CASSPPGPYTEAFF.

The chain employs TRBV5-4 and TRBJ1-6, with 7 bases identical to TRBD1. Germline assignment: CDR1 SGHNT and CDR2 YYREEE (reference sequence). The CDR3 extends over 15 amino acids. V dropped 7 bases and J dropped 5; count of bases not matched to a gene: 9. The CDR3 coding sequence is TGTGCCAGCTCCAGCAAGGGGGCGGATAATTCACCCCTCCACTTT. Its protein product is CASSSKGADNSPLHF. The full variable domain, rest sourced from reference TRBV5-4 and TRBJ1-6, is ETGVTQSPTHLIKTRGQQVTLRCSSQSGHNTVSWYQQALGQGPQFIFQYYREEENGRGNFPPRFSGLQFPNYSSELNVNALELDDSALYLCASSSKGADNSPLHFGNGTRLTVT.

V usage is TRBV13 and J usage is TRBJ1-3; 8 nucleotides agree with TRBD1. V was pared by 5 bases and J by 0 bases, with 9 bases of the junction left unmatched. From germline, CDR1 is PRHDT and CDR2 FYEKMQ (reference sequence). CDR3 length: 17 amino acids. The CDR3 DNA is TGTGCCAGCAGCCTCTGGGACAGGAGAATCTCTGGAAACACCATATATTTT. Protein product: CASSLWDRRISGNTIYF.

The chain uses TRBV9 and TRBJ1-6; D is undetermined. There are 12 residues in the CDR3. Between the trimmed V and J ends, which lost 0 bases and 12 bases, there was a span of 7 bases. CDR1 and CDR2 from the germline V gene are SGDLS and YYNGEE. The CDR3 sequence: CASSVGSGPLHF. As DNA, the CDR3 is TGTGCCAGCAGCGTAGGTTCAGGACCCCTCCACTTT. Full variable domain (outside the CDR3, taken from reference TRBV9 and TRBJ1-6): DSGVTQTPKHLITATGQRVTLRCSPRSGDLSVYWYQQSLDQGLQFLIQYYNGEERAKGNILERFSAQQFPDLHSELNLSSLELGDSALYFCASSVGSGPLHFGNGTRLTVT.

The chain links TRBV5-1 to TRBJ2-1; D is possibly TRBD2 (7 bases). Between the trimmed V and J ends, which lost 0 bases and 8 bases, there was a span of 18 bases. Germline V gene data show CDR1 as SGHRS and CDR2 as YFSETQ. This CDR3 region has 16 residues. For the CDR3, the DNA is TGCGCCAGCAGCTTGGCCGGGGGCGGGAGTGGGGATGAGCAGTTCTTC. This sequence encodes CASSLAGGGSGDEQFF.

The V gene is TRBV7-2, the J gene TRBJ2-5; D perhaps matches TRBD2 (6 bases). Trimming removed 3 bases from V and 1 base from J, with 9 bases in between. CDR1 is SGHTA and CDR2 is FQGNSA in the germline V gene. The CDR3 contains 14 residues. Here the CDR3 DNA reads TGTGCCAGCAGCTTGGCGGGGATCCAAGAGACCCAGTACTTC. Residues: CASSLAGIQETQYF.

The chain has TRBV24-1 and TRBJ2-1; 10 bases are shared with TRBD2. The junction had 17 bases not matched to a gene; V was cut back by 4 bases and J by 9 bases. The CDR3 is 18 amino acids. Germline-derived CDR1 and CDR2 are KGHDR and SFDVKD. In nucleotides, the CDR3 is TGTGCCACCAGTGACCGCAATTTCTATTCTAGCGGGAGTGGTGAGCAGTTCTTC. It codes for CATSDRNFYSSGSGEQFF.

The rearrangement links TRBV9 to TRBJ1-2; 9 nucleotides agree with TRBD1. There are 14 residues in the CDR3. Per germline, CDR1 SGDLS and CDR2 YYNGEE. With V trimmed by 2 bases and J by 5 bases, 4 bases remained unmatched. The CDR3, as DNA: TGTGCCAGCAGCGTTGGGACAGGGTCATATGGCTACACCTTC. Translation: CASSVGTGSYGYTF.

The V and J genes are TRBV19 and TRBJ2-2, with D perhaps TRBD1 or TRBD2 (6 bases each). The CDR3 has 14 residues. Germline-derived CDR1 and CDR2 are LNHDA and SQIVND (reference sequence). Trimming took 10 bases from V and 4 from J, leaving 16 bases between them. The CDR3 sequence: CATAPRDTTGELFF. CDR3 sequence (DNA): TGTGCCACCGCACCGCGGGACACCACCGGGGAGCTGTTTTTT.

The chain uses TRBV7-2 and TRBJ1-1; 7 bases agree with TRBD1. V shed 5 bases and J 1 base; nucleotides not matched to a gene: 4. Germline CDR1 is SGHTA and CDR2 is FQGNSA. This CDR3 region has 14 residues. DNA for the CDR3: TGTGCCAGCAGCAGGGACAGAAGGAACACTGAAGCTTTCTTT. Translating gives CASSRDRRNTEAFF.

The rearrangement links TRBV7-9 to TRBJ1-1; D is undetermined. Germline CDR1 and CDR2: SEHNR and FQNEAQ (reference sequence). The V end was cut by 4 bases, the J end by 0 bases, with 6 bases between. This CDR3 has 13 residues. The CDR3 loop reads CASSSGVNTEAFF. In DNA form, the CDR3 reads TGTGCCAGCAGCTCCGGAGTGAACACTGAAGCTTTCTTT. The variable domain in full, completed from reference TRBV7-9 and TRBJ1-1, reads DTGVSQNPRHKITKRGQNVTFRCDPISEHNRLYWYRQTLGQGPEFLTYFQNEAQLEKSRLLSDRFSAERPKGSFSTLEIQRTEQGDSAMYLCASSSGVNTEAFFGQGTRLTVV.

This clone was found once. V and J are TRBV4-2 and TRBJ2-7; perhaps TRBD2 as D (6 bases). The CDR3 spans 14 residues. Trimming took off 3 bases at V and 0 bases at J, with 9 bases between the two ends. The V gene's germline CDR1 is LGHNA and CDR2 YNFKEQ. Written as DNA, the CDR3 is TGTGCCAGCAGCCACGGACTACCCTCCTACGAGCAGTACTTC. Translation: CASSHGLPSYEQYF.

The CDR3 sequence is CASSFAGTGPNEQYF. The DNA of the CDR3 is TGCGCCAGCAGCTTCGCCGGGACAGGGCCCAACGAGCAGTACTTC. The V gene is TRBV5-1, the J gene TRBJ2-7, with TRBD1 matching over 9 bases. Germline lookup yields CDR1 SGHRS and CDR2 YFSETQ. Unmatched junction bases numbered 8, after V lost 2 bases and J lost 5 bases. This CDR3 is built from 15 residues.